This T cell receptor (beta chain) was recorded in a study of blood T cell repertoires in COVID-19. About the study: Italy, Spain and the United States were the sources of the convalescent and acute COVID-19 samples. From T cells, B-cell-depleted T cells, or PBMCs came the material, which was cDNA or gDNA.

The germline CDR1 and CDR2 sequences are MNHEY and SMNVEV (reference sequence). Trimming left V 2 bases short and J 2 bases short, with 19 bases between. The CDR3 contains 17 residues. Clones were read by immunoSEQ multiplex PCR, and TCRdb kept only the in-frame ones, dropping some. Here the sample spans hundreds of thousands of clones, about nine tenths being singletons. This clone was seen more than once but under ten times. This sequence was found in a woman aged 25 to 39 with active or convalescent COVID-19. The V call is TRBV27, the J call TRBJ2-7; a weak D match, TRBD2 (6 bases). Sequences were obtained from peripheral blood. The CDR3 region is CASSLTPLGGLAYEQYF. The CDR3 region has the DNA TGTGCCAGCAGTTTAACTCCCCTTGGGGGGTTGGCCTACGAGCAGTACTTC.